What follows are 19 T cell receptor beta chains derived from one specimen sequenced in a study of CD8+ T cells in alopecia areata. Treatment of the sample: oral pan-JAK inhibitor, 5-10 mg twice daily. RNA was isolated and reverse transcribed to cDNA, the sequencing template. Generated by immunoSEQ multiplex PCR, the TCRdb table keeps only in-frame clones and is missing some. The sample has approximately 65,000 clones; 35% to 55% are singletons. The sample consisted of CD8+ T cells sorted from blood, taken at approximately week 36, from a patient treated with tofacitinib. The receptors were gathered from a human donor with alopecia areata.

This clone was counted only a few times. V gene TRBV9 combines with J gene TRBJ2-7; D possibly corresponds to TRBD2 (5 bases). Germline lookup yields CDR1 SGDLS and CDR2 YYNGEE. The CDR3 is 15 residues long. V dropped 0 bases and J dropped 0 bases, with 10 bases sitting between them. CDR3 sequence reads: CASSVGGAVSYEQYF. DNA of the CDR3: TGTGCCAGCAGCGTAGGGGGAGCGGTCTCCTACGAGCAGTACTTC.

The chain employs TRBV10-3 and TRBJ2-2, with 9 bases matching TRBD2. V shed 4 bases, J shed 4 bases, and the junction held 7 bases outside the gene matches. CDR1 and CDR2 (germline): ENHRY, SYGVKD. This CDR3 is built from 16 residues. CDR3 sequence reads: CAISGAGGGGTGELFF. CDR3 coding DNA: TGTGCCATCAGTGGAGCGGGAGGTGGAGGCACCGGGGAGCTGTTTTTT.

The chain couples TRBV5-6 to TRBJ2-1, with 7 nucleotides matching TRBD2. V lost 0 bases and J lost 14; bases outside the gene matches: 8. The CDR3 consists of 13 residues. Germline V gives CDR1 SGHDT, CDR2 YYEEEE. The CDR3: CASSLGAGVEEFF. CDR3 coding DNA: TGTGCCAGCAGCTTGGGGGCGGGAGTAGAGGAGTTCTTC.

The CDR3, as DNA: TGTGCCAGCAGCTTAGTGGCACTCCTGAACACTGAAGCTTTCTTT. This codes for CASSLVALLNTEAFF. The genes are TRBV7-9 and TRBJ1-1, with D uncertain. The CDR3 contains 15 residues. V was clipped by 1 base and J by 0 bases, with 9 bases between them. Germline V CDR1 and CDR2: SEHNR, FQNEAQ (reference sequence).

This chain joins TRBV29-1 and TRBJ2-1; possible D gene TRBD2, 6 bases. V lost 4 bases and J lost 7, with 23 bases in between. The CDR3 is made up of 16 amino acids. The germline gives CDR1 SQVTM, CDR2 ANQGSEA. The CDR3 is CSVVLEAGWTWNEQFF. In nucleotides, the CDR3 is TGCAGCGTTGTCCTAGAGGCGGGGTGGACCTGGAATGAGCAGTTCTTC.

The genes are TRBV27 and TRBJ2-7, with unresolved D. CDR1 is MNHEY, CDR2 SMNVEV, per germline (reference sequence). CDR3 length: 14 residues. V lost 10 bases and J 0 bases, leaving 16 bases between the germline ends. CDR3 DNA: TGTGCCACCCAAGGGTCCCAGAGCTCCTACGAGCAGTACTTC. It translates to CATQGSQSSYEQYF.

The V gene is TRBV9, the J gene TRBJ1-1, with D perhaps matching TRBD1 (5 bases). Germline V lookup: CDR1 SGDLS, CDR2 YYNGEE. This CDR3 region has 18 residues. Trimming left V 4 bases short and J 1 base short, with 23 bases between. CDR3 coding DNA: TGTGCCAGCAGCTCCCTCGTTTTGGGGCGAGGCCCGAACACTGAAGCTTTCTTT. Its protein product is CASSSLVLGRGPNTEAFF.

This chain joins TRBV2 and TRBJ2-5; TRBD2 is a possible D gene (5 bases). V was clipped by 3 bases and J by 2 bases, with 13 bases between them. The germline CDR1 and CDR2 sequences are SNHLY and FYNNEI. CDR3 size: 15 residues. CDR3 amino acids: CASSDRSGLQETQYF. The CDR3 DNA reads as TGTGCCAGCAGTGATAGGAGCGGACTGCAAGAGACCCAGTACTTC.

The chain is built from TRBV29-1 and TRBJ2-1, with 8 bases matching TRBD2. The CDR3 extends over 13 amino acids. From germline, CDR1 is SQVTM and CDR2 ANQGSEA. V lost 7 bases to trimming and J lost 3 bases; unmatched junction nucleotides: 5. This CDR3 reads CSDASGGYNEQFF. CDR3 DNA sequence: TGCAGCGACGCAAGCGGGGGCTACAATGAGCAGTTCTTC.

This clone has a handful of counts. The chain has TRBV7-9 and TRBJ2-2; D perhaps matches TRBD1 (6 bases). The V end lost 5 bases, the J end lost 6 bases, and 7 bases lay between the germline ends. In germline, CDR1 is SEHNR, CDR2 FQNEAQ (reference sequence). The CDR3 runs 12 residues. The DNA of the CDR3 is TGTGCCAGCAGCAGGGGGTCCGGGGAGCTGTTTTTT. This sequence encodes CASSRGSGELFF.

This clone occurred a few times. CDR3 DNA: TGTGCCAGCTCACCTGTTGAGCGGGCATTCTCCTACGAGCAGTACTTC. Translating it yields CASSPVERAFSYEQYF. The genes are TRBV18 and TRBJ2-7, with a possible D match to TRBD2 (6 bases). The CDR3 sequence is 16 residues long. In germline, CDR1 is KGHSH, CDR2 LQKENI. Between the trimmed V and J ends, which lost 3 bases and 0 bases, there was a span of 15 bases.

The chain employs TRBV15 and TRBJ2-3; 11 nucleotides align to TRBD1. The CDR3 is 16 amino acids. CDR1 is LNHNV and CDR2 is YYDKDF in the germline V gene (reference sequence). V lost 4 bases to trimming and J lost 3 bases; unmatched junction nucleotides: 6. CDR3 in DNA: TGTGCCACCAGCACCTTGGACAGGGGGCCGACAGATACGCAGTATTTT. It codes for CATSTLDRGPTDTQYF.

The CDR3 is CATSRELAGAYEQYF. The CDR3 DNA is TGTGCCACCAGCAGAGAACTAGCGGGAGCTTACGAGCAGTACTTC. The V gene is TRBV15, the J gene TRBJ2-7; 11 bases agree with TRBD2. There are 15 residues in the CDR3. Trimming at V came to 0 bases and at J to 4 bases, leaving 2 bases not matched to a gene. The germline V gene encodes CDR1 LNHNV and CDR2 YYDKDF (reference sequence).

The J gene is TRBJ2-7, the V gene TRBV7-6; D is unclear. CDR3 size: 13 residues. Between the trimmed V and J ends, which lost 3 bases and 2 bases, there was a span of 8 bases. Per germline, CDR1 SGHVS and CDR2 FNYEAQ. This CDR3 reads CASSFRAAYEQYF. CDR3 sequence (DNA): TGTGCCAGCAGCTTTAGGGCTGCCTACGAGCAGTACTTC.

This chain connects TRBV30 to TRBJ1-2; D is perhaps TRBD1 (6 bases). Trimming took 3 bases from V and 3 from J, leaving 11 bases between them. Germline loops: CDR1 GTSNPN, CDR2 SVGIG (reference sequence). The CDR3 length is 13 residues. The DNA of the CDR3 is TGTGCCTGGAGGGGAGGGGGTGACTATGGCTACACCTTC. This sequence encodes CAWRGGGDYGYTF.

The chain joins TRBV30 to TRBJ2-7; tentative D call: TRBD2 (6 bases). CDR1 is GTSNPN and CDR2 is SVGIG in the germline V gene (reference sequence). The V end lost 4 bases, the J end lost 3 bases, and 16 bases lay between the germline ends. CDR3 length equals 14 residues. DNA of the CDR3: TGTGCCTGGATGGGCGATAGCGGACTCTACGAGCAGTACTTC. This sequence encodes CAWMGDSGLYEQYF.

This clone was seen more than once but under ten times. The chain employs TRBV5-1 and TRBJ1-4, with a tentative D call TRBD1 (5 bases). This CDR3 region has 16 residues. Germline CDR1 reads SGHRS; CDR2 reads YFSETQ. V was clipped by 0 bases and J by 0 bases, with 9 bases between them. The CDR3 sequence: CASSLAQTATNEKLFF. The CDR3 nucleotides read TGCGCCAGCAGCTTGGCCCAGACAGCAACTAATGAAAAACTGTTTTTT.

To note about this clone: This sample also contains other DNA sequences that code for the same CDR3. The CDR3 sequence is CASSLGSYNEQFF. In DNA form, the CDR3 reads TGTGCCAGCAGCTTGGGGAGCTACAATGAGCAGTTCTTC. The chain carries TRBV5-6 and TRBJ2-1, with no clear D. Germline V lookup: CDR1 SGHDT, CDR2 YYEEEE. This CDR3 is built from 13 residues. The V and J ends lost 0 bases and 3 bases respectively, with 4 bases between them.

The genes are TRBV30 and TRBJ2-5; D may be TRBD2 (5 bases). In germline, CDR1 is GTSNPN, CDR2 SVGIG (reference sequence). There are 10 residues in the CDR3. The ends were cut back, 2 bases at V and 11 bases at J, with 9 bases in the middle. The CDR3 spells CAWSSGEQYF. CDR3 in DNA: TGTGCCTGGAGTTCCGGGGAACAGTACTTC.